What follows are 27 T cell receptor beta chains derived from one specimen sequenced in a study of graft-versus-host responses after intestinal transplantation (dated by TCRdb to about 2021). No antigen has been identified for these receptors. According to the study, the label for this sample's time point signals: cells obtained before transplantation from donor or recipient. Library creation used the immunoSEQ multiplex PCR assay. The immuneACCESS repertoire file appears here via TCRdb, limited to in-frame rearrangements. These files lack a portion of the clones; in checked studies, under half of the deficit traces to unresolved V genes, and the cause of the others is not known. A total of about 120,000 clones appear in this sample, 90% to 95% of them only once. Jointly, the top ten make up about 0.2% of the sample. The source material was unstimulated CD4+ T cells sorted from spleen or lymph node cells, sampled before transplant. Receptor source: a human donor who was the organ donor for an intestinal transplant.

The chain is built from TRBV6-1 and TRBJ2-3; a possible D gene is TRBD1 (6 bases). V lost 11 bases and J lost 4, with 10 bases in between. This CDR3 is built from 11 residues. CDR1 and CDR2 (germline): MNHNS, SASEGT. CDR3 sequence reads: CAFRGPDTQYF. The CDR3 bases are TGTGCCTTCAGGGGCCCAGATACGCAGTATTTT.

The J gene is TRBJ2-7, the V gene TRBV7-2; a possible D gene is TRBD2 (6 bases). Between the trimmed V and J ends, which lost 10 bases and 0 bases, there was a span of 16 bases. CDR3 length: 14 amino acids. Germline CDR1 is SGHTA and CDR2 is FQGNSA. The CDR3 region has the DNA TGTGCCACTTCCCGAGCGGGCCTCTCCTACGAGCAGTACTTC. Its protein is CATSRAGLSYEQYF.

The chain joins TRBV5-6 to TRBJ1-4; 7 bases agree with TRBD1. V was pared by 4 bases and J by 4 bases, with 4 bases of the junction left unmatched. The germline V gene has CDR1 SGHDT and CDR2 YYEEEE. The CDR3 extends over 14 amino acids. For the CDR3, the DNA is TGTGCCAGCAGCAACAGGGGACGTAATGAAAAACTGTTTTTT. This codes for CASSNRGRNEKLFF.

The chain employs TRBV11-2 and TRBJ2-1; 9 bases line up with TRBD1. After removal of 5 bases from V and 8 bases from J, the junction contained 13 bases not matched to a gene. Per germline, CDR1 SGHAT and CDR2 FQNNGV. The CDR3 is 16 amino acids. In DNA form, the CDR3 reads TGTGCCAGCAGCCGAGATCCGGGACAGGGTCGGGATGAGCAGTTCTTC. It encodes CASSRDPGQGRDEQFF.

The chain joins TRBV6-4 to TRBJ2-1, with D possibly being TRBD2 (6 bases). The CDR3 is 14 amino acids. V was clipped by 4 bases and J by 3 bases, with 10 bases between them. Germline V gene data show CDR1 as MRHNA and CDR2 as SNTAGT. The chain's CDR3 is CASSGLASYNEQFF. The CDR3 DNA sequence: TGTGCCAGCAGTGGTCTAGCGAGCTACAATGAGCAGTTCTTC.

This clone appeared a few times. The chain recombines TRBV7-9 with TRBJ2-5, with D maybe TRBD1 (6 bases). Germline V gene lookup returns CDR1 SEHNR and CDR2 FQNEAQ (reference sequence). The length of the CDR3 is 15 residues. V was shortened by 5 bases and J by 3 bases, with 16 bases between the two germline ends. The CDR3 sequence: CASSRPGQSKETQYF. The CDR3 DNA is TGTGCCAGCAGCCGACCCGGACAGTCAAAAGAGACCCAGTACTTC.

This rearrangement joins TRBV4-3 to TRBJ2-5; 10 bases are shared with TRBD2. Per germline, CDR1 LGHNA and CDR2 YSLEER. V shed 0 bases, J shed 4 bases, and the junction held 11 bases outside the gene matches. This CDR3 spans 18 amino acids. Here the CDR3 DNA reads TGCGCCAGCAGCCAAGATACCCAGCGGGAGGGCCGTGGAGAGACCCAGTACTTC. Translated: CASSQDTQREGRGETQYF.

V and J are TRBV29-1 and TRBJ2-3; D is possibly TRBD2 (5 bases). CDR1 and CDR2 (germline): SQVTM, ANQGSEA. The CDR3 totals 11 residues. The ends were cut back, 7 bases at V and 6 bases at J, with 11 bases in the middle. Here the CDR3 DNA reads TGCAGCGGAGGACTTTTGGATACGCAGTATTTT. Its translation: CSGGLLDTQYF.

The chain carries TRBV5-1 and TRBJ1-1; D gene uncertain. The CDR3 totals 15 residues. Between the trimmed V and J ends, which lost 0 bases and 3 bases, there was a span of 12 bases. From germline, CDR1 is SGHRS and CDR2 YFSETQ. The chain's CDR3 is CASSLGPGRDTEAFF. The CDR3 nucleotides are TGCGCCAGCAGCTTGGGTCCGGGGAGAGACACTGAAGCTTTCTTT.

The V call is TRBV28, the J call TRBJ2-1, with unresolved D. Per the germline V gene, CDR1 is MDHEN and CDR2 is SYDVKM. The length of the CDR3 is 12 residues. Trimming took off 2 bases at V and 4 bases at J, with 3 bases between the two ends. The CDR3 region is CASSLQYNEQFF. The CDR3 DNA is TGTGCCAGCAGTTTACAGTACAATGAGCAGTTCTTC.

This clone occurred once. The CDR3 region is CASSLAIGGSIRETQYF. The CDR3 nucleotides are TGTGCCAGCAGCTTGGCCATTGGCGGGAGTATCCGGGAGACCCAGTACTTC. The rearrangement links TRBV5-5 to TRBJ2-5; 7 positions agree with TRBD2. J lost 5 bases, V lost 0 bases, and 13 bases had no gene match. The CDR3 length is 17 residues. The V gene's germline CDR1 is SGHKS and CDR2 YYEKEE (reference sequence).

V usage is TRBV6-1 and J usage is TRBJ1-2, with D tentatively TRBD1 (5 bases). V shed 4 bases and J shed 8 bases, with 14 bases lying between them. This CDR3 has 13 residues. The V gene's germline CDR1 is MNHNS and CDR2 SASEGT. CDR3: CASSAGAGVGYTF. The CDR3 DNA is TGTGCCAGCAGTGCCGGGGCTGGCGTCGGCTACACCTTC.

The CDR3 reads CAIGSFSGANVLTF. CDR3 sequence (DNA): TGTGCCATCGGCAGCTTCTCTGGGGCCAACGTCCTGACTTTC. The chain links TRBV10-3 to TRBJ2-6, with unresolved D. V was clipped by 8 bases and J by 0 bases, with 8 bases between them. Germline loops: CDR1 ENHRY, CDR2 SYGVKD. The CDR3 covers 14 residues.

V usage is TRBV4-1 and J usage is TRBJ1-3; tentatively, D is TRBD1 (6 bases). Germline V CDR1 and CDR2: MGHRA, YSYEKL. V lost 0 bases to trimming and J lost 0 bases, with 18 bases between them. This CDR3 has 19 amino acids. The CDR3 nucleotides are TGCGCCAGCAGCCAAGAATCCCTTCCCACAGGGAGCTCTGGAAACACCATATATTTT. Translation: CASSQESLPTGSSGNTIYF.

The rearrangement joins TRBV11-1 to TRBJ2-5; 13 bases map to TRBD2. Trimming cost V 5 bases and J 5 bases; bases outside gene matches: 14. Germline V gene sequence: CDR1 SGHAT, CDR2 FQDESV (reference sequence). This CDR3 has 18 amino acids. The CDR3 spells CASSNRLAGGPRRETQYF. CDR3 nucleotide sequence: TGTGCCAGCAGCAACCGACTAGCGGGAGGACCCCGACGGGAGACCCAGTACTTC.

V gene TRBV7-2 combines with J gene TRBJ2-7, with TRBD1 matching over 7 bases. The CDR3 loop spans 14 amino acids. CDR1 SGHTA and CDR2 FQGNSA come from the germline V gene. V gave up 5 bases and J gave up 3 bases; unmatched junction bases: 7. This CDR3 is CASSRDRVSYEQYF. The CDR3 nucleotides read TGTGCCAGCAGCCGAGACAGGGTTAGCTACGAGCAGTACTTC.

This clone was found a few times. The chain joins TRBV6-5 to TRBJ1-2; D is possibly TRBD1 (6 bases). V was trimmed by 6 bases and J by 3 bases, leaving 8 bases between them. This CDR3 has 12 amino acids. CDR1 and CDR2 (germline): MNHEY, SVGAGI. CDR3 in amino acids: CASRHRDYGYTF. The CDR3, as DNA: TGTGCCAGCAGACACAGGGACTATGGCTACACCTTC.

This clone has only a few counts. The V gene is TRBV5-5, the J gene TRBJ1-4; TRBD1 matches 7 bases. The length of the CDR3 is 14 residues. CDR1 and CDR2 (germline): SGHKS, YYEKEE (reference sequence). V dropped 1 base and J dropped 3; count of bases not matched to a gene: 0. The CDR3 loop reads CASSLTGANEKLFF. As DNA, the CDR3 is TGTGCCAGCAGCTTGACAGGGGCTAATGAAAAACTGTTTTTT. Full variable domain (rest looked up from reference TRBV5-5 and TRBJ1-4): DAGVTQSPTHLIKTRGQQVTLRCSPISGHKSVSWYQQVLGQGPQFIFQYYEKEERGRGNFPDRFSARQFPNYSSELNVNALLLGDSALYLCASSLTGANEKLFFGSGTQLSVL.

A word on this clone: At one end the junction does not follow the germline gene, possibly because of a read error. The CDR3 nucleotides are TGTGCCAGCAGTCCGGGGACCATCACTTTACCCACAAATACGCAGTATTTT. It encodes CASSPGTITLPTNTQYF. The chain is built from TRBV28 and TRBJ2-3; possibly TRBD1 or TRBD2 for D (5 bases each). CDR3 size: 17 residues. Germline V lookup: CDR1 MDHEN, CDR2 SYDVKM.

The chain carries TRBV10-3 and TRBJ2-5; 15 bases are a match to TRBD2. V trimming: 3 bases; J trimming: 4 bases; junction bases outside the gene matches: 3. CDR3 length: 16 amino acids. CDR1 and CDR2 (germline): ENHRY, SYGVKD. The CDR3 region has the DNA TGTGCCATCAGTGACCCGGGACTAGCGGGAGGAGAGACCCAGTACTTC. Translated: CAISDPGLAGGETQYF.

The J gene is TRBJ1-4, the V gene TRBV2; 8 positions match TRBD1. Unmatched junction bases numbered 5, after V lost 8 bases and J lost 6 bases. Germline CDR1 is SNHLY and CDR2 is FYNNEI. There are 13 residues in the CDR3. CDR3 sequence: CASVGTGHEKLFF. The CDR3 coding sequence is TGTGCCAGCGTCGGGACAGGACATGAAAAACTGTTTTTT.

The chain joins TRBV5-1 to TRBJ2-6; D may be TRBD1 (7 bases). V lost 4 bases to trimming and J lost 2 bases, with 10 bases between them. Germline assignment: CDR1 SGHRS and CDR2 YFSETQ. CDR3 length: 15 amino acids. The DNA of the CDR3 is TGCGCCAGCAGCCAGGGGGGCACTGGGGCCAACGTCCTGACTTTC. Translated, it gives CASSQGGTGANVLTF.

This sequence joins TRBV30 and TRBJ1-4, with D unclear. The CDR3 spans 13 residues. Germline values: CDR1 GTSNPN, CDR2 SVGIG (reference sequence). V lost 0 bases and J lost 8, with 10 bases in between. The CDR3 nucleotides read TGTGCCTGGAGTGTTGGTACCCCCGAAAAACTGTTTTTT. Translated: CAWSVGTPEKLFF.

The rearrangement links TRBV10-2 to TRBJ1-5, with 9 positions matching TRBD1. Trimming cost V 7 bases and J 5 bases; bases outside gene matches: 3. Germline-derived CDR1 and CDR2 are WSHSY and SAAADI. The CDR3 extends over 13 amino acids. The CDR3 sequence is CASKRTGDQPQHF. Written as DNA, the CDR3 is TGCGCCAGCAAGCGGACAGGGGATCAGCCCCAGCATTTT.

This chain links TRBV18 with TRBJ2-7; D may be TRBD2 (6 bases). The CDR3 is 14 amino acids. Germline V gene lookup returns CDR1 KGHSH and CDR2 LQKENI. V was trimmed by 1 base and J by 6 bases, leaving 13 bases between them. CDR3 in amino acids: CASSPQAGLGEQYF. For the CDR3, the DNA is TGTGCCAGCTCACCACAGGCGGGGTTAGGCGAGCAGTACTTC.

J is TRBJ2-3 and V is TRBV5-1; D unresolved. Germline V gene data show CDR1 as SGHRS and CDR2 as YFSETQ. The CDR3 length is 13 residues. Deletions cut 3 bases from V and 6 bases from J, with 11 bases between. The CDR3 nucleotides read TGCGCCAGCAGCTATGAGGTCTCGGATACGCAGTATTTT. Translated: CASSYEVSDTQYF. The variable domain in full, with the rest retrieved from reference TRBV5-1 and TRBJ2-3, is KAGVTQTPRYLIKTRGQQVTLSCSPISGHRSVSWYQQTPGQGLQFLFEYFSETQRNKGNFPGRFSGRQFSNSRSEMNVSTLELGDSALYLCASSYEVSDTQYFGPGTRLTVL.

This clone is a singleton in its sample. The V call is TRBV6-1, the J call TRBJ1-2; D possibly corresponds to TRBD1 (6 bases). The CDR3 consists of 13 residues. V dropped 6 bases and J dropped 3 bases, with 11 bases sitting between them. Germline V lookup: CDR1 MNHNS, CDR2 SASEGT. This CDR3 is CASRKQGHYGYTF. The CDR3, as DNA: TGTGCCAGCAGAAAACAGGGACACTATGGCTACACCTTC.